This T cell receptor beta chain was profiled in a study of breast tumors, draining lymph nodes, adjacent tissues. From the multiplex PCR reads, TCRdb called clonotypes with MiXCR, one entry per CDR3 protein. The repertoire holds tens of thousands of distinct CDR3 sequences, with around 20% as singletons. The lymph nodes were axillary draining lymph nodes from breast cancer patients. Germline V lookup: CDR1 DFQATT, CDR2 SNEGSKA (reference sequence). This CDR3 spans 10 amino acids. Trimming stripped 3 bases from V and 7 bases from J, with 6 bases between. In its sample, this clonotype was seen many times.

The sequenced sample consisted of axillary lymph node tissue. The rearrangement uses TRBV20-1 and TRBJ1-2; no firm D call. The sequence came from a female donor with breast cancer. Some clones in this sample may be carry-over from other donors' samples. DNA for the CDR3: TGCAGTGCTAGGGGATTTGGCTACACCTTC. Protein: CSARGFGYTF.